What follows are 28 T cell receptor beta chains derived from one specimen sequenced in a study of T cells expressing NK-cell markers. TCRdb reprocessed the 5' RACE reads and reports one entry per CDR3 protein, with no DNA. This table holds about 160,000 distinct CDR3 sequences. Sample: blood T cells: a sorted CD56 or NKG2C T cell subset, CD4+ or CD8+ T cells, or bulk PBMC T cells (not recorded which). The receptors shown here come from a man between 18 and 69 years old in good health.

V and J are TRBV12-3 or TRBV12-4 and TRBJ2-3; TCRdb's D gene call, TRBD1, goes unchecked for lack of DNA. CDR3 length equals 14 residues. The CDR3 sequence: CASSPLWGSDTQYF.

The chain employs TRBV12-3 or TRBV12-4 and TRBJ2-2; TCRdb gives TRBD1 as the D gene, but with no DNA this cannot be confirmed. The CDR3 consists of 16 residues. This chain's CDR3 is CASSDGTRGFIGELFF.

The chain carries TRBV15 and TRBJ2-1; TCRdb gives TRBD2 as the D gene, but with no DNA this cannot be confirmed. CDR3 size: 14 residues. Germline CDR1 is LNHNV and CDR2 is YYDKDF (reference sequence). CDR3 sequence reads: CATSPEAAYNEQFF. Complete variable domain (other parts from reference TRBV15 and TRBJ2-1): DAMVIQNPRYQVTQFGKPVTLSCSQTLNHNVMYWYQQKSSQAPKLLFHYYDKDFNNEADTPDNFQSRRPNTSFCFLDIRSPGLGDTAMYLCATSPEAAYNEQFFGPGTRLTVL.

This CDR3 reads CASSFATHSGGDYNEQFF. The V call is TRBV6-5, the J call TRBJ2-1; checking the TCRdb D call of TRBD2 is not possible without DNA. CDR1 and CDR2 from the germline V gene are MNHEY and SVGAGI. The CDR3 extends over 18 amino acids.

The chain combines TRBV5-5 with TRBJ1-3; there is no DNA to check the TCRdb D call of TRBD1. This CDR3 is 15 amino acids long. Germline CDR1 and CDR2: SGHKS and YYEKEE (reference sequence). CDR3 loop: CASSLDRGTGNTIYF.

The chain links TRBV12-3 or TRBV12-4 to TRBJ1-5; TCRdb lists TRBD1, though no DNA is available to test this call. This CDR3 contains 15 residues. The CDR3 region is CASSPGTGWDQPQHF.

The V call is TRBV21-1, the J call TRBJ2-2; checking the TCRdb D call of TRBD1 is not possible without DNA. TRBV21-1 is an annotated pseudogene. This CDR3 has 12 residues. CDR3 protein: CASRSLKQELFF.

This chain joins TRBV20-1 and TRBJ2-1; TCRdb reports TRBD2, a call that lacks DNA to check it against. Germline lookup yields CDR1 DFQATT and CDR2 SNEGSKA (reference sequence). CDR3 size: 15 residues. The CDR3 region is CSAQPYSGGLNEQFF.

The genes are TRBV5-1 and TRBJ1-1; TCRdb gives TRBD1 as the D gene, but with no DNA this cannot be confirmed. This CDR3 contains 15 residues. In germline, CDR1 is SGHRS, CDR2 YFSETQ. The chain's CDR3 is CASSIEGRMNTEAFF. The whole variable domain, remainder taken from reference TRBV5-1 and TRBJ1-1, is KAGVTQTPRYLIKTRGQQVTLSCSPISGHRSVSWYQQTPGQGLQFLFEYFSETQRNKGNFPGRFSGRQFSNSRSEMNVSTLELGDSALYLCASSIEGRMNTEAFFGQGTRLTVV.

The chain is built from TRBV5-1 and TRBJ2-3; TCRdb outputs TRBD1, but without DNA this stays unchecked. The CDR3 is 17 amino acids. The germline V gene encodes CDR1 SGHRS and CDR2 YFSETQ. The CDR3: CASSLVQGVPTTDTQYF.

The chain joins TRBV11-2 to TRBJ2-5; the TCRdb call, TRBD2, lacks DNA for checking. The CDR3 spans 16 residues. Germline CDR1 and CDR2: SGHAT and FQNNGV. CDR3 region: CASRTLLAGDQETQYF.

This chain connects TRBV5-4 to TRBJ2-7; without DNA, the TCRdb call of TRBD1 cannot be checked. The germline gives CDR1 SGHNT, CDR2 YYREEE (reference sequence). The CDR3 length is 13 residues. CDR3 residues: CASTGTGDYEQYF.

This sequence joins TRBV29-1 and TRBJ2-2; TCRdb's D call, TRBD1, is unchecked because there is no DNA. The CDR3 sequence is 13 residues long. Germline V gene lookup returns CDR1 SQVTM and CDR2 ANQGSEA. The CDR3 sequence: CSVLDRGAGELFF.

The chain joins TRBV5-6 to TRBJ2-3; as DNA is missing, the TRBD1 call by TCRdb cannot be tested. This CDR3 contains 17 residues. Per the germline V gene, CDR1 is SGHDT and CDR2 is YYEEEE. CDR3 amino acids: CASSFPQGPQFTDTQYF.

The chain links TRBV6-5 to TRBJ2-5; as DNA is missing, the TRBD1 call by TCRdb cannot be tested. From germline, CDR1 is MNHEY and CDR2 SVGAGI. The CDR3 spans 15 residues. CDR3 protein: CASSYGGGERETQYF.

CDR3 in amino acids: CASREQELNNEQFF. The chain is built from TRBV12-3 or TRBV12-4 and TRBJ2-1; TCRdb selects TRBD1, and the lack of DNA leaves this call unchecked. The CDR3 is 14 residues long.

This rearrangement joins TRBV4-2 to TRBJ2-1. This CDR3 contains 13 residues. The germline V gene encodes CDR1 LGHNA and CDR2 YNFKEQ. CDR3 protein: CASSQDLHNEQFF.

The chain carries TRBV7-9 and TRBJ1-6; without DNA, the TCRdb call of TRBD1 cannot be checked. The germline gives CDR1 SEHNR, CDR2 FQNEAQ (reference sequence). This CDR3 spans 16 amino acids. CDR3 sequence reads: CASSLAPGQDNSPLHF.

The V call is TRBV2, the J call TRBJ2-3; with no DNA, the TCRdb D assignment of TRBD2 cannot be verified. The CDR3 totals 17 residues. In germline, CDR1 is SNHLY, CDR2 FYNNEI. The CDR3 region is CASSLTSGVGGTDTQYF.

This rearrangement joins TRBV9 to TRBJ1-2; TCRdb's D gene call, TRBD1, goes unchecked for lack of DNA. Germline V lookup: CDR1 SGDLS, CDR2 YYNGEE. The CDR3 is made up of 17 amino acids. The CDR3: CASSGGTAVITPDGYTF. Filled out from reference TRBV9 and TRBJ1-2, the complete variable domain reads DSGVTQTPKHLITATGQRVTLRCSPRSGDLSVYWYQQSLDQGLQFLIQYYNGEERAKGNILERFSAQQFPDLHSELNLSSLELGDSALYFCASSGGTAVITPDGYTFGSGTRLTVV.

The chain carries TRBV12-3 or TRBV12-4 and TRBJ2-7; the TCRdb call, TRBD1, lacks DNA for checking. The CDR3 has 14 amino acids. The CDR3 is CASSLVPGGYEQYF.

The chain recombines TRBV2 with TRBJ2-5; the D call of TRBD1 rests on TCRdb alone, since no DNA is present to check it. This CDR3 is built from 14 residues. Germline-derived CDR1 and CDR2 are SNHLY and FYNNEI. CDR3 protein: CASPPASAQETQYF.

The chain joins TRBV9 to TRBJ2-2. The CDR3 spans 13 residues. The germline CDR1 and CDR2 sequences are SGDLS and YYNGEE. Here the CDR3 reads CASAGRNTGELFF.

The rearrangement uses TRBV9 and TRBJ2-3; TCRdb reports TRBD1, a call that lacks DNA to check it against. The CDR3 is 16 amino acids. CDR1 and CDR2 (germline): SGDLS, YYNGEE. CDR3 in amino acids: CASSVAQGAYTDTQYF.

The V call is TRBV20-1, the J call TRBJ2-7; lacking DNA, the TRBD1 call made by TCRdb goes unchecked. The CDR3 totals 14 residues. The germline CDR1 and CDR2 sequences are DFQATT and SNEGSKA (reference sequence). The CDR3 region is CSARNRGRSYEQYF.

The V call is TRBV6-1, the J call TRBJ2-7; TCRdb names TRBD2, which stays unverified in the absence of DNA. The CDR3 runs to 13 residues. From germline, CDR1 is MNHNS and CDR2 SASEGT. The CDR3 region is CASRVAGEDEQYF.

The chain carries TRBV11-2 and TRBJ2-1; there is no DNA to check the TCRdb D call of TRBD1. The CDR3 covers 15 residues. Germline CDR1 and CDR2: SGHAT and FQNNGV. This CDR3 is CASSLSSEGRLEQFF. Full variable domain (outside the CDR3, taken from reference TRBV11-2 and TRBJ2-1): EAGVAQSPRYKIIEKRQSVAFWCNPISGHATLYWYQQILGQGPKLLIQFQNNGVVDDSQLPKDRFSAERLKGVDSTLKIQPAKLEDSAVYLCASSLSSEGRLEQFFGPGTRLTVL.

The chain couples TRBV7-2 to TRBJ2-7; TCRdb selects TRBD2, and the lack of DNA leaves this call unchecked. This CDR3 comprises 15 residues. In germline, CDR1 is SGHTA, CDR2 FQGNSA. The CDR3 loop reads CASSFGSGGRYEQYF.